These T cell receptor beta chains were read from a single sample in a study of a mutant IDH1 vaccine in newly diagnosed glioma. Clones were read by immunoSEQ multiplex PCR, and TCRdb kept only the in-frame ones, dropping some. Found here are 24,000 or so clones, 93% of them singletons; the top ten hold approximately 1.2%. Material: PBMCs, obtained from a glioma patient treated with radiotherapy, temozolomide or both. These receptors were taken from a man between 35 and 55 years old with glioma. Each CDR3 is given without its conserved first and last residue. The order of the fields is V gene, CDR3 protein.

>TRBV30
AWSVGSSNEQY
>TRBV4-3
ASSQGARSYIIDEQF
>TRBV4-3
ASSQGADSPSYEQY
>TRBV7-2
ASSRGTGTEKLF
>TRBV7-2
ASSLQGYNEQF
>TRBV18
ASSQTTGVGANVLT
>TRBV7-3
ASSLGSLSSGNTIY
>TRBV9
ASSVGGDTEAF
>TRBV27
ASSLGAVSTEAF
>TRBV6-1
ASSDYGQREAF
>TRBV9
ASSVGVGSSGANVLT
>TRBV9
ASSVGGGAGVQETQY
>TRBV28
ASSFWRDLSYEQY
>TRBV27
ASSLSGQGYGYT
>TRBV19
ASSISTDTQY
>TRBV27
ASSTYPPGPYQPQH
>TRBV12-5
ASGFLLGQGNGYT
>TRBV4-3
ASSQDLLGQSYEQY
>TRBV19
ASSIDGSEPQH
>TRBV29-1
SVSGTPGEKLF
>TRBV19
ASRHLRGKNSGANVLT
>TRBV7-9
ASSSMGNSPLH
>TRBV5-1
ASSWDSYNEQF
>TRBV9
ASSKEGSTDTQY
>TRBV9
ASSVGPNTEAF
>TRBV27
ASSPVGVSSYEQY
>TRBV27
ASSSRALDGYT
>TRBV6-1
ASSDGTGWFGYT
>TRBV2
ASSSQGPNQPQH
>TRBV7-3
ASSLSGGNTDTQY
>TRBV5-1
ASSLVGGPGLDQETQY
>TRBV5-5
ASSLSPRGLNEQY
>TRBV11-2
ASSLVSFQETQY
>TRBV7-8
ASSLGRVQGLAGGPHTQY
>TRBV7-8
ASSFDRMNTEAF
>TRBV2
ASRARDRGNEGYT
>TRBV4-3
ASSRLQEANTEAF
>TRBV5-4
ASSIGTGKNIQY
>TRBV7-8
ASSWTGGSYEQY
>TRBV2
ASSENGGVKNIQY
>TRBV6-5
ASTPTGPPYNEQF
>TRBV5-4
ASRSGTGGYEQY
>TRBV5-1
ASRSSGTASDYEQY
>TRBV7-9
ASSSDPRDPVNYGYT
>TRBV5-1
ASSFSGVGETQY
>TRBV7-9
ASSLNGGAYNEQF
>TRBV7-8
ASSPLWDTQY
>TRBV27
ASSLLDSGTNEKLF
>TRBV19
ASRYREEETQY
>TRBV7-9
ASSFRNRVLTYGYT